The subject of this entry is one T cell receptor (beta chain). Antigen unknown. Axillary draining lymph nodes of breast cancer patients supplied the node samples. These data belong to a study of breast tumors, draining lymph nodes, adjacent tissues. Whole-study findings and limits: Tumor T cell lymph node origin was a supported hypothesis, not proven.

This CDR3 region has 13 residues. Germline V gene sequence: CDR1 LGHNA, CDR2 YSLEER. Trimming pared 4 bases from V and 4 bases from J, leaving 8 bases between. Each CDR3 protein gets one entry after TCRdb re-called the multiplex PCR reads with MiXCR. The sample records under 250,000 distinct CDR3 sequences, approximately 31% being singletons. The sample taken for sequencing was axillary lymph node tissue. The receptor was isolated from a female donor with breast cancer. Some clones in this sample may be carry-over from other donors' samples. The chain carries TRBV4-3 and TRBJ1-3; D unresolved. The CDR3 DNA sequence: TGCGCCAGCAGCCCACGGCTGGGAAACACCATATATTTT. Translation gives CASSPRLGNTIYF.